This TCR beta chain was sequenced for a study of T-cell reconstitution after alpha-beta-depleted transplantation in children. The CDR3 is made up of 14 amino acids. Germline CDR1 SGHAT, CDR2 FQNNGV. V lost 5 bases and J lost 6; bases outside the gene matches: 3. Points from the study as a whole: It was newly produced T cells that mostly accounted for T-cell counts and diversity one year after transplant. Where alpha-beta T cells came from about two months after transplant was reportedly several hundred expanded graft clones.

The TCRbeta library incorporated unique molecular identifiers. TCRdb re-derived calls from the PCR reads in MiXCR, one entry per CDR3 protein. The table includes approximately 800,000 distinct CDR3 sequences, 16% detected once. A few counts support this clonotype. Antigen specificity is unknown. The chain combines TRBV11-2 with TRBJ1-5, with TRBD1 matching over 11 bases. Here the sequenced sample was PBMCs, mostly from graft donor cells, taken 360 days after TCRalphabeta/CD19-depleted stem cell transplant. The sequence came from a male patient younger than 18 who had a stem cell transplant for acute lymphoblastic leukemia, so the T cells may come from the graft donor. DNA for the CDR3: TGTGCCAGCAGCCCGGACAGGGGGCTTCAGCCCCAGCATTTT. It yields the protein CASSPDRGLQPQHF.